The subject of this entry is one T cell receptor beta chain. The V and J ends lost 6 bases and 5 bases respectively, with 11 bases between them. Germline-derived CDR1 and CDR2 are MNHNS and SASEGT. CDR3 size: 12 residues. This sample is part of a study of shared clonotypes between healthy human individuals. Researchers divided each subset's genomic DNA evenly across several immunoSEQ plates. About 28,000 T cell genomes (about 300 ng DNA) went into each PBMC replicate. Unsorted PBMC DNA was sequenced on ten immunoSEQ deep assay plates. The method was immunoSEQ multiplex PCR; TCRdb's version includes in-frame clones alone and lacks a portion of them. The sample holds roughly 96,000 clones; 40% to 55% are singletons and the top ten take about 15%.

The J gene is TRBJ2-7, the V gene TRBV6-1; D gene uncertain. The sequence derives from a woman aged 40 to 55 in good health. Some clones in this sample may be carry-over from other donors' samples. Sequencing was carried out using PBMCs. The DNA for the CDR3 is TGTGCCAGCAGAGCGTGGGATCACGAGCAGTACTTC. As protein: CASRAWDHEQYF.